The TCR beta chain described here comes from a study of T-cell memory formation after mild COVID-19. With 4 bases removed from V and 3 bases from J, the gap between germline ends came to 13 bases. Germline V CDR1 and CDR2: SGHRS, YFSETQ. The CDR3 covers 14 residues. TCRdb re-derived calls from the 5' RACE reads in MiXCR, one entry per CDR3 protein. The data show 100,000 to 150,000 distinct CDR3 sequences, around 6.3% seen once. This clonotype was counted many times. This sequence originates from an adult woman who had mild COVID-19 (a few samples of this study predate the infection). Cell type and time point are not known. Sequenced: PBMCs or a T cell subset sorted from them (not recorded which). The chain links TRBV5-1 to TRBJ1-1; tentatively, D is TRBD1 (6 bases). In DNA form, the CDR3 reads TGCGCCAGCAGCCCCCGGACAGCCGACACTGAAGCTTTCTTT. It specifies CASSPRTADTEAFF.